This record concerns one T cell receptor beta chain sequence. The record originates from a study of OX40 agonist ivuxolimab in advanced cancers. Study as a whole: Averaging roughly 60 years in age, with a range of 23 to 79, the cohort was about 85% male.

Trimming cost V 2 bases and J 1 base, with 5 bases left between them. Looked up from germline, CDR1 is LGHNA and CDR2 is YNFKEQ. The CDR3 runs to 13 residues. Only in-frame clones appear in the TCRdb table, and some are missing; sequencing was by immunoSEQ multiplex PCR. The table records about 61,000 clones, 75% to 90% of them present only once. The sequence was collected from an adult with an advanced solid tumor such as melanoma, head and neck, liver or kidney cancer. The specimen comprised CD4+ or CD8+ T cells sorted from blood, sampled in a trial of the OX40 agonist ivuxolimab. The gene calls are TRBV4-2 and TRBJ1-2, with D possibly matching TRBD1 (5 bases). CDR3 bases: TGTGCCAGCAGCCAAAGGGGTAACTATGGCTACACCTTC. Protein: CASSQRGNYGYTF.